This T cell receptor beta chain was sequenced in a study of blood T cell repertoires in COVID-19. Germline CDR1 and CDR2: MNHEY and SMNVEV (reference sequence). Between the trimmed V and J ends, which lost 2 bases and 5 bases, there was a span of 13 bases. CDR3 length equals 15 residues. Libraries were prepared by immunoSEQ multiplex PCR; TCRdb keeps only in-frame clonotypes and omits some of them. The sample consists of 200,000 to 250,000 clones, around four fifths of them appearing once. The TCR was taken from a woman between 55 and 75 years old with active or convalescent COVID-19. The sample consisted of peripheral blood. The chain uses TRBV27 and TRBJ1-5; D perhaps matches TRBD1 (5 bases). The CDR3 DNA follows: TGTGCCAGCAGTTTAATCGGGGGAACTGATCAGCCCCAGCATTTT. Translation: CASSLIGGTDQPQHF.